The 27 T cell receptor beta chains reported below all come from one sample, sequenced in a study of T cell responses to AZD1222 COVID-19 vaccine. Assay: immunoSEQ multiplex PCR; the TCRdb copy retains only in-frame clones and omits some. The data hold under 95,000 clones, with roughly 90% observed a single time. The sample was peripheral blood, taken on day 0 of AZD1222 vaccination. These TCRs come from an adult in good health.

The rearrangement joins TRBV19 to TRBJ2-7, with 8 positions matching TRBD1. Germline CDR1 is LNHDA and CDR2 is SQIVND (reference sequence). V trimming: 1 base; J trimming: 3 bases; junction bases outside the gene matches: 2. This CDR3 comprises 14 residues. The CDR3 bases are TGTGCCAGTAGTATAGGGACAGGGAGCTACGAGCAGTACTTC. Its translation: CASSIGTGSYEQYF.

This clone appeared a single time. This sequence joins TRBV11-2 and TRBJ1-2; D is unclear. CDR1 SGHAT and CDR2 FQNNGV come from the germline V gene. This CDR3 is 14 amino acids long. V lost 8 bases, J lost 4 bases, and 17 bases lay in between. The DNA for the CDR3 is TGTGCCAGCGGCCCCCTGGCGGGATCCTATGGCTACACCTTC. It yields the protein CASGPLAGSYGYTF. Full variable domain (missing parts from reference TRBV11-2 and TRBJ1-2): EAGVAQSPRYKIIEKRQSVAFWCNPISGHATLYWYQQILGQGPKLLIQFQNNGVVDDSQLPKDRFSAERLKGVDSTLKIQPAKLEDSAVYLCASGPLAGSYGYTFGSGTRLTVV.

This clone was recorded only once. The chain carries TRBV7-3 and TRBJ2-3; D gene uncertain. V was trimmed by 6 bases and J by 2 bases, leaving 6 bases between them. CDR1 is SGHTA, CDR2 FQGTGA, per germline. There are 12 residues in the CDR3. The CDR3 is CASSRDTDTQYF. The CDR3 bases are TGTGCCAGCAGTCGAGACACAGATACGCAGTATTTT.

J is TRBJ2-2 and V is TRBV29-1, with D perhaps matching TRBD2 (6 bases). CDR1 and CDR2 from the germline V gene are SQVTM and ANQGSEA. This CDR3 comprises 14 residues. Trimming removed 4 bases at V and 0 bases at J, with 9 bases between. The CDR3 protein is CSVGDFSNTGELFF. The CDR3 bases are TGCAGCGTTGGGGACTTCTCGAACACCGGGGAGCTGTTTTTT.

V and J are TRBV5-6 and TRBJ2-7; 8 nucleotides line up with TRBD1. The CDR3 covers 17 residues. Germline V lookup: CDR1 SGHDT, CDR2 YYEEEE. J gave up 4 bases and V 2 bases, and 14 bases lay outside the gene matches. The CDR3 loop reads CASSFGGPDRAFYEQYF. In nucleotides, the CDR3 is TGTGCCAGCAGCTTTGGGGGGCCGGACAGGGCCTTTTACGAGCAGTACTTC.

This rearrangement joins TRBV12-3 or TRBV12-4 to TRBJ1-1; no clear D gene. The length of the CDR3 is 13 residues. The V end lost 0 bases, the J end lost 5 bases, and 7 bases lay between the germline ends. As DNA, the CDR3 is TGTGCCAGCAGTTTAGCGGGGAAAACTGAAGCTTTCTTT. It codes for CASSLAGKTEAFF.

CDR3 DNA sequence: TGTGCCAGCAGTTCCCCGTCCCAAGAGACCCAGTACTTC. Translated, it gives CASSSPSQETQYF. V and J are TRBV12-3 or TRBV12-4 and TRBJ2-5; D is unresolved. V lost 4 bases and J 1 base, leaving 7 bases between the germline ends. The CDR3 spans 13 residues.

This rearrangement joins TRBV27 to TRBJ2-7; D may be TRBD1 (6 bases). This CDR3 spans 14 amino acids. Trimming took off 4 bases at V and 2 bases at J, with 12 bases between the two ends. The germline CDR1 and CDR2 sequences are MNHEY and SMNVEV (reference sequence). In DNA, the CDR3 is TGTGCCAGCAGTTATCAGACAGGTACCTACGAGCAGTACTTC. Translated: CASSYQTGTYEQYF.

The table lists this clone with a count of one. This chain links TRBV30 with TRBJ1-1; the D is unclear. The V gene's germline CDR1 is GTSNPN and CDR2 SVGIG (reference sequence). V was pared by 0 bases and J by 1 base, with 9 bases between. CDR3 length: 14 amino acids. CDR3 DNA: TGTGCCTGGAGTGTCCCCCCGCCGAACACTGAAGCTTTCTTT. Residues: CAWSVPPPNTEAFF.

V is TRBV7-6 and J is TRBJ2-5, with 12 bases matching TRBD1. V lost 5 bases, J lost 5 bases, and 6 bases stayed unmatched. The germline CDR1 and CDR2 sequences are SGHVS and FNYEAQ. The CDR3 extends over 15 amino acids. The CDR3 loop is CASSPGTGGLETQYF. The CDR3 nucleotides are TGTGCCAGCAGCCCCGGGACAGGGGGCTTGGAGACCCAGTACTTC.

The V gene is TRBV5-1, the J gene TRBJ2-3; 7 bases are shared with TRBD2. Germline trimming cut 0 bases from V and 2 bases from J; bases unmatched to any gene: 6. This CDR3 spans 16 amino acids. Per germline, CDR1 SGHRS and CDR2 YFSETQ. CDR3 DNA: TGCGCCAGCAGCTTGGCCCAGCGGGGAGACACAGATACGCAGTATTTT. Translated: CASSLAQRGDTDTQYF.

This chain joins TRBV19 and TRBJ2-7; a possible D gene is TRBD2 (5 bases). CDR3 length: 12 amino acids. V was clipped by 3 bases and J by 3 bases, with 6 bases between them. The V gene's germline CDR1 is LNHDA and CDR2 SQIVND (reference sequence). CDR3 DNA: TGTGCCAGTAGTATGGGAGACTACGAGCAGTACTTC. It specifies CASSMGDYEQYF.

Details on this clone: This CDR3 is also generated by other DNA sequences in the sample. This sequence joins TRBV28 and TRBJ1-2; the match to TRBD1 covers 9 bases. Per the germline V gene, CDR1 is MDHEN and CDR2 is SYDVKM. The length of the CDR3 is 14 residues. With 5 bases clipped from V and 4 bases from J, the junction kept 5 bases outside the gene matches. DNA of the CDR3: TGTGCCAGCAGTCAGGGACAGGGTTTCTATGGCTACACCTTC. Translated: CASSQGQGFYGYTF.

This clone showed up just once. The rearrangement uses TRBV14 and TRBJ2-7, with a weak D call TRBD2 (6 bases). Trimming took 3 bases from V and 5 from J, leaving 11 bases between them. Germline CDR1 is SGHDN and CDR2 is FVKESK. This CDR3 spans 13 amino acids. The CDR3 spells CASSHRGGNEQYF. DNA of the CDR3: TGTGCCAGCAGCCACCGGGGAGGCAACGAGCAGTACTTC.

CDR3: CASNRLGRDSSTDTQYF. CDR3 bases: TGTGCCAGCAACCGCCTAGGGCGAGACTCTAGCACAGATACGCAGTATTTT. The chain is built from TRBV7-8 and TRBJ2-3; D gene unclear. The CDR3 runs 17 residues. CDR1 SGHVS and CDR2 FQNEAQ come from the germline V gene. V lost 7 bases to trimming and J lost 0 bases, with 20 bases between them.

A few counts support this clone. This rearrangement joins TRBV2 to TRBJ2-1, with TRBD1 matching 8 bases. The CDR3 is 15 residues long. V lost 3 bases, J lost 4 bases, and 5 bases stayed unmatched. Germline loops: CDR1 SNHLY, CDR2 FYNNEI. This CDR3 is CASSDARTGYNEQFF. The DNA for the CDR3 is TGTGCCAGCAGTGACGCGAGGACAGGGTACAATGAGCAGTTCTTC.

The genes are TRBV6-5 and TRBJ2-7, with 8 bases matching TRBD2. Per germline, CDR1 MNHEY and CDR2 SVGAGI. The ends lost 5 bases at V and 3 bases at J; junction bases unmatched: 9. The CDR3 has 15 residues. CDR3 protein: CASSPSGAGDYEQYF. The CDR3 region has the DNA TGTGCCAGCAGTCCCAGCGGAGCGGGGGACTACGAGCAGTACTTC.

The rearrangement links TRBV21-1 to TRBJ1-6. TRBV21-1 is a documented pseudogene. The CDR3 spans 16 residues. CDR3 bases: TGTGCCAGCAGCAAAGAAAAGGGCGTTGGGGGTTCACCCCTCCACTTT. It specifies CASSKEKGVGGSPLHF.

This chain joins TRBV30 and TRBJ2-7; D possibly corresponds to TRBD2 (5 bases). CDR1 and CDR2 (germline): GTSNPN, SVGIG (reference sequence). The V gene lost 2 bases and the J gene lost 0 bases, with 11 bases spanning the gap. The CDR3 covers 14 residues. CDR3: CAWSPSTSSYEQYF. The CDR3 bases are TGTGCCTGGAGTCCTTCAACTAGCTCCTACGAGCAGTACTTC. Full variable domain (remainder filled in from reference TRBV30 and TRBJ2-7): SQTIHQWPATLVQPVGSPLSLECTVEGTSNPNLYWYRQAAGRGLQLLFYSVGIGQISSEVPQNLSASRPQDRQFILSSKKLLLSDSGFYLCAWSPSTSSYEQYFGPGTRLTVT.

The chain joins TRBV5-1 to TRBJ2-3, with 7 bases lining up with TRBD1. Per the germline V gene, CDR1 is SGHRS and CDR2 is YFSETQ. The CDR3 contains 14 residues. The junction had 12 bases not matched to a gene; V was cut back by 9 bases and J by 5 bases. This chain's CDR3 is CATQAGTAVDTQYF. DNA for the CDR3: TGCGCCACCCAGGCCGGGACAGCCGTAGATACGCAGTATTTT.

The J gene is TRBJ2-1, the V gene TRBV5-1; 7 positions match TRBD1. Looked up from germline, CDR1 is SGHRS and CDR2 is YFSETQ. This CDR3 region has 15 residues. J was trimmed by 6 bases and V by 2 bases; bases with no gene match: 8. CDR3 bases: TGCGCCAGCAGCTTACAGACAGGGCCAACCAATGAGCAGTTCTTC. Encoded protein: CASSLQTGPTNEQFF.

The chain joins TRBV19 to TRBJ1-3; D gene unclear. This CDR3 contains 14 residues. The germline gives CDR1 LNHDA, CDR2 SQIVND (reference sequence). Trimming removed 11 bases at V and 0 bases at J, with 14 bases between. The chain's CDR3 is CASQGMSSGNTIYF. CDR3 DNA sequence: TGTGCCTCTCAAGGCATGAGCTCTGGAAACACCATATATTTT.

The chain combines TRBV28 with TRBJ2-7; 9 bases line up with TRBD2. V lost 6 bases and J lost 2; bases outside the gene matches: 8. The germline CDR1 and CDR2 sequences are MDHEN and SYDVKM. The CDR3 extends over 15 amino acids. CDR3 residues: CASRGPRGGPYEQYF. The CDR3 DNA reads TGTGCCAGCAGAGGGCCGCGGGGGGGACCCTACGAGCAGTACTTC.

This clone was picked up one time. The V and J genes are TRBV5-1 and TRBJ1-1, with a tentative D call TRBD1 (6 bases). V was trimmed by 0 bases and J by 0 bases, leaving 9 bases between them. Looked up from germline, CDR1 is SGHRS and CDR2 is YFSETQ. The CDR3 covers 15 residues. The CDR3 loop is CASSLARTVNTEAFF. The CDR3 nucleotides are TGCGCCAGCAGCTTGGCCAGGACAGTGAACACTGAAGCTTTCTTT.

The chain employs TRBV24-1 and TRBJ2-1; 16 bases are shared with TRBD2. The junction had 7 bases not matched to a gene; V was cut back by 4 bases and J by 8 bases. Germline CDR1 is KGHDR and CDR2 is SFDVKD. CDR3 length: 17 amino acids. CDR3 protein: CATSERGLAGGYYEQFF. The CDR3 nucleotides are TGTGCCACCAGTGAGAGGGGACTAGCGGGAGGGTATTATGAGCAGTTCTTC.

The V call is TRBV4-2, the J call TRBJ2-3; possibly TRBD1 for D (5 bases). Deletions cut 4 bases from V and 0 bases from J, with 14 bases between. CDR1 is LGHNA, CDR2 YNFKEQ, per germline. The CDR3 extends over 16 amino acids. The CDR3 is CASSPGIQPSTDTQYF. CDR3 sequence (DNA): TGTGCCAGCAGCCCAGGGATTCAACCCAGCACAGATACGCAGTATTTT.

The chain is built from TRBV27 and TRBJ2-7; tentatively, D is TRBD1 or TRBD2 (5 bases each). Between the trimmed V and J ends, which lost 2 bases and 6 bases, there was a span of 8 bases. CDR1 and CDR2 from the germline V gene are MNHEY and SMNVEV (reference sequence). The CDR3 loop spans 12 amino acids. CDR3 sequence reads: CASSLRGAEQYF. Written as DNA, the CDR3 is TGTGCCAGCAGTTTACGAGGGGCCGAGCAGTACTTC.